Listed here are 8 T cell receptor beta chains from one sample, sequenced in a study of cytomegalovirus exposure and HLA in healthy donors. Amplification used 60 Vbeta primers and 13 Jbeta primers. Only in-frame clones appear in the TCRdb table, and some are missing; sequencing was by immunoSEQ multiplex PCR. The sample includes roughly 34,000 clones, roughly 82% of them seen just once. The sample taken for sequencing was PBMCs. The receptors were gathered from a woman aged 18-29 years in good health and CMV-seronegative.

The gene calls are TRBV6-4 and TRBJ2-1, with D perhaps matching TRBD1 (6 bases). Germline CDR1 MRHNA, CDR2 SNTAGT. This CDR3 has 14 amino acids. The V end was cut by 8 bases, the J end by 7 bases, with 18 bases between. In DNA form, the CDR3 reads TGTGCCAGCTCCTCGACAGGCGATAAAAATGAGCAGTTCTTC. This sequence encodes CASSSTGDKNEQFF.

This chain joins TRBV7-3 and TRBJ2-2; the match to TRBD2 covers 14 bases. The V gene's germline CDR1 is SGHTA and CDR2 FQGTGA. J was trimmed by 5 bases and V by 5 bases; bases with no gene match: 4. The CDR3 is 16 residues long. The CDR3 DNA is TGTGCCAGCAGCCTGGGACTAGCGGGAGTTACCGGGGAGCTGTTTTTT. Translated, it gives CASSLGLAGVTGELFF.

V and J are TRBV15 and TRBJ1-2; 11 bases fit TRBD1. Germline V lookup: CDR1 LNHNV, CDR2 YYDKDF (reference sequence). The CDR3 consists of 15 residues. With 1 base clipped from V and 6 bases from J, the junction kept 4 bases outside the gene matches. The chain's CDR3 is CATSRAGQGVDGYTF. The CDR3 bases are TGTGCCACCAGCAGAGCGGGACAGGGGGTGGATGGCTACACCTTC.

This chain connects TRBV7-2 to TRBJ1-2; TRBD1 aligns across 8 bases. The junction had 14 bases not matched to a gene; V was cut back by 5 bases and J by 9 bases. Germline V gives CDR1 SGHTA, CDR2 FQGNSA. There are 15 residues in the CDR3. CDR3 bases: TGTGCCAGCAGCGTGGACAGGGAAACTAGAAGCAGCTACACCTTC. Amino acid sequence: CASSVDRETRSSYTF. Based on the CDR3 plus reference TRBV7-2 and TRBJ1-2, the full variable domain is GAGVSQSPSNKVTEKGKDVELRCDPISGHTALYWYRQSLGQGLEFLIYFQGNSAPDKSGLPSDRFSAERTGGSVSTLTIQRTQQEDSAVYLCASSVDRETRSSYTFGSGTRLTVV.

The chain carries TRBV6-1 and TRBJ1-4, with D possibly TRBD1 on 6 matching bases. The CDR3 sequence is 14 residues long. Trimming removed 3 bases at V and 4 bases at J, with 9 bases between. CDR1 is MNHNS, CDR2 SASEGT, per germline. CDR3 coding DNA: TGTGCCAGCAGTGATCAGGGGTTTAATGAAAAACTGTTTTTT. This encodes CASSDQGFNEKLFF.

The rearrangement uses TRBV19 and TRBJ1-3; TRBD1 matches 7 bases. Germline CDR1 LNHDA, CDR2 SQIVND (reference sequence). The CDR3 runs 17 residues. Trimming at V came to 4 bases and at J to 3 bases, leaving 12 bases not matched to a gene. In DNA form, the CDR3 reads TGTGCCAGTAGTAAAAGGGGAAGGGGGCTCGGTGGAAACACCATATATTTT. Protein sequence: CASSKRGRGLGGNTIYF.

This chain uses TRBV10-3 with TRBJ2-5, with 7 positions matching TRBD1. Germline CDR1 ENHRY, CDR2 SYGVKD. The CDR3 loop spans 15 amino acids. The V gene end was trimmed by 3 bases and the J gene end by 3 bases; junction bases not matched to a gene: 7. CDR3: CAISDLGQGEETQYF. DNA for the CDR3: TGTGCCATCAGTGATTTAGGGCAGGGGGAAGAGACCCAGTACTTC.

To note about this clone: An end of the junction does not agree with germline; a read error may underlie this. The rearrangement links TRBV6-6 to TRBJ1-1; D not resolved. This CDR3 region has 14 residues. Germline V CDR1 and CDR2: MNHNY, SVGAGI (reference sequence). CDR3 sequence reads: CACSYSGQDTEAFF. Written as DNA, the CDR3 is TGTGCCTGCAGTTACTCGGGTCAGGACACTGAAGCTTTCTTT.